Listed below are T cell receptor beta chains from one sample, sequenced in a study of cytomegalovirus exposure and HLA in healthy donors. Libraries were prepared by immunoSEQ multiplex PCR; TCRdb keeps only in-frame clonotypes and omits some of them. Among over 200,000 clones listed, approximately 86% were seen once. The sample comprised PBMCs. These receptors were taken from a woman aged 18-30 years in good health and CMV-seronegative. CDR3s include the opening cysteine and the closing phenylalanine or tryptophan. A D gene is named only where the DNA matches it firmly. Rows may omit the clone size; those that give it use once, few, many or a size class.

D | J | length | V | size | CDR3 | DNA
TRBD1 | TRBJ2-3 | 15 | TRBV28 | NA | CASSPGQGATDTQYF | TGTGCCAGCAGTCCTGGACAGGGGGCCACAGATACGCAGTATTTT
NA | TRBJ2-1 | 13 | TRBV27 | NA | CASTLSGGNEQFF | TGTGCCAGCACCCTTTCCGGGGGCAATGAGCAGTTCTTC
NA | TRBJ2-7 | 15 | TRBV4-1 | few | CASSQDLGINYEQYF | TGCGCCAGCAGCCAAGATCTGGGCATTAACTACGAGCAGTACTTC
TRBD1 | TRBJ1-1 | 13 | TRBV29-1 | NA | CSGQAGGRTEAFF | TGCAGCGGCCAAGCAGGGGGCCGCACTGAAGCTTTCTTT
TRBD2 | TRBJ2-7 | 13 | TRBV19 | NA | CASATSGSYEQYF | TGTGCCAGTGCGACTAGCGGGAGCTACGAGCAGTACTTC
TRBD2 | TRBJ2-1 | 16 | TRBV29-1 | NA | CSVLMTSGSSYNEQFF | TGCAGCGTTTTAATGACTAGCGGGAGCTCCTACAATGAGCAGTTCTTC
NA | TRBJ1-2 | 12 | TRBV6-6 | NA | CASSPGNYGYTF | TGTGCCAGCAGCCCGGGGAACTATGGCTACACCTTC
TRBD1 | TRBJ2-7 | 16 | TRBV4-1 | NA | CASSQGDIQGDYEQYF | TGCGCCAGCAGCCAAGGTGACATACAGGGGGATTACGAGCAGTACTTC
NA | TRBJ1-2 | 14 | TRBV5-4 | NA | CASSLGVRDYGYTF | TGTGCCAGCAGCTTGGGGGTGCGGGACTATGGCTACACCTTC
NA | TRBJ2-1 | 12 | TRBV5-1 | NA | CASSLDGPGVFF | TGCGCCAGCAGCTTGGATGGCCCGGGAGTATTCTTC
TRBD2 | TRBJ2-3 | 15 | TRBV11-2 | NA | CASTLTGGGPDTQYF | TGTGCCAGCACCCTTACGGGAGGGGGTCCAGATACGCAGTATTTT
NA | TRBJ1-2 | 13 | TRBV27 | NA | CASSLQGGHGYTF | TGTGCCAGCAGTTTACAGGGAGGTCATGGCTACACCTTC
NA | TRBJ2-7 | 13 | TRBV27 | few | CASSSRGTGEQYF | TGTGCCAGCAGTTCCCGGGGAACGGGCGAGCAGTACTTC
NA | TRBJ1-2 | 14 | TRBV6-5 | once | CASSDRSANYGYTF | TGTGCCAGCAGTGACAGGTCAGCTAACTATGGCTACACCTTC
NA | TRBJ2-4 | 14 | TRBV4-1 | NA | CASSQGDLEYIQYF | TGCGCCAGCAGCCAAGGCGACTTGGAGTACATTCAGTACTTC
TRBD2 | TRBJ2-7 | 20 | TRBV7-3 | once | CASSLNPMRLAGASSYEQYF | TGTGCCAGCAGCTTAAACCCCATGAGACTAGCGGGAGCCTCCTCCTACGAGCAGTACTTC
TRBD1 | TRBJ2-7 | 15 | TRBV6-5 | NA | CASSYATGGTYEQYF | TGTGCCAGCAGTTACGCGACAGGGGGAACCTACGAGCAGTACTTC
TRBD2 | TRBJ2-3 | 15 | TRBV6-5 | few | CASSYSGLGLDTQYF | TGTGCCAGCAGTTACTCGGGACTAGGTTTAGATACGCAGTATTTT
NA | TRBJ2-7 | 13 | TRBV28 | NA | CASSLPGLSEQYF | TGTGCCAGCAGTTTGCCAGGACTGAGCGAGCAGTACTTC
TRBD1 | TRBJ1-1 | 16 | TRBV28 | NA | CASSLGQGRFETEAFF | TGTGCCAGCAGTTTAGGACAGGGACGTTTTGAGACTGAAGCTTTCTTT
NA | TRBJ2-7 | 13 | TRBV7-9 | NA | CASSLGFSYEQYF | TGTGCCAGCAGCTTAGGCTTCAGCTACGAGCAGTACTTC
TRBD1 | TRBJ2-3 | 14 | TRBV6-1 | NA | CASSTGTGVDTQYF | TGTGCCAGCAGTACCGGGACAGGGGTAGATACGCAGTATTTT
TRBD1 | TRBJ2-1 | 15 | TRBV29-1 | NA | CSVRAPDRNYNEQFF | TGCAGCGTAAGGGCCCCGGACAGGAATTACAATGAGCAGTTCTTC
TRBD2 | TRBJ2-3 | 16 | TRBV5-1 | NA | CASSLAPSGSTDTQYF | TGCGCCAGCAGCTTGGCTCCTAGCGGAAGCACAGATACGCAGTATTTT
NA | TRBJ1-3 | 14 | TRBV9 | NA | CASSAGVSGNTIYF | TGTGCCAGCAGCGCTGGAGTCTCTGGAAACACCATATATTTT
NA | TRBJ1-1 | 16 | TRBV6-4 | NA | CASSDRRSRGNTEAFF | TGTGCCAGCAGTGACAGAAGGTCCAGGGGGAACACTGAAGCTTTCTTT
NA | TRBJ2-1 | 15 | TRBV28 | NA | CASSRGGQGGNEQFF | TGTGCCAGCAGTCGGGGGGGTCAGGGGGGCAATGAGCAGTTCTTC
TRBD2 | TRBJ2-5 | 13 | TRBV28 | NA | CASSFRGVGTQYF | TGTGCCAGCAGTTTTCGGGGGGTTGGGACCCAGTACTTC
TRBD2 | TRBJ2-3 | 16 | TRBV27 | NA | CASSLTREGLSDTQYF | TGTGCCAGCAGTTTAACCCGGGAGGGCTTATCAGATACGCAGTATTTT
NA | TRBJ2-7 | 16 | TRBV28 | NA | CASSRGGHWRTYEQYF | TGTGCCAGCAGCCGCGGGGGCCATTGGCGGACCTACGAGCAGTACTTC
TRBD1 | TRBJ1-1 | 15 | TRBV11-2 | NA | CASAVGGQGDTEAFF | TGTGCCAGCGCCGTGGGGGGACAGGGGGATACTGAAGCTTTCTTT
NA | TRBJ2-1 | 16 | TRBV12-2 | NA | CASRPDASGSFYEQFF | TGTGCAAGTCGCCCCGACGCTAGCGGGAGTTTCTATGAGCAGTTCTTC